One sample yielded the 3 T cell receptor beta chains listed below, sequenced in a study of T-cell reconstitution after alpha-beta-depleted transplantation in children. Unique molecular identifiers tagged the TCRbeta library. TCRdb reprocessed the PCR reads with MiXCR, giving one entry per CDR3 protein. The sample consists of around 400,000 distinct CDR3 sequences, roughly a tenth of them appearing once. Sample: PBMCs from the stem cell graft donor, taken from the stem cell graft. The receptors here all came from a human donor who donated a stem cell graft to a child with acute myeloid leukemia.

This clonotype was seen more than once but under ten times. The rearrangement links TRBV20-1 to TRBJ2-5; D not certain. The CDR3 has 15 residues. The germline V gene has CDR1 DFQATT and CDR2 SNEGSKA (reference sequence). Trimming took off 0 bases at V and 3 bases at J, with 14 bases between the two ends. The CDR3 sequence: CSARDSWQDKETQYF. CDR3 nucleotide sequence: TGCAGTGCTAGAGATAGTTGGCAGGATAAAGAGACCCAGTACTTC.

In this sample, this clonotype turned up many times. The chain is built from TRBV6-5 and TRBJ2-1, with 12 positions matching TRBD2. V gave up 5 bases and J gave up 6 bases; unmatched junction bases: 5. The CDR3 runs 15 residues. Germline V gene data show CDR1 as MNHEY and CDR2 as SVGAGI. The CDR3, as DNA: TGTGCCAGCAGTACCCGACTAGCGGGAGTCAATGAGCAGTTCTTC. Its protein is CASSTRLAGVNEQFF.

This clonotype came up once. The rearrangement uses TRBV7-2 and TRBJ2-4; a weak D match, TRBD2 (5 bases). Between the trimmed V and J ends, which lost 5 bases and 7 bases, there was a span of 15 bases. The CDR3 covers 14 residues. The germline CDR1 and CDR2 sequences are SGHTA and FQGNSA. CDR3 sequence reads: CASSREAGRNIQYF. CDR3 nucleotides: TGTGCCAGCAGCCGTGAGGCGGGTCGGAACATTCAGTACTTC.